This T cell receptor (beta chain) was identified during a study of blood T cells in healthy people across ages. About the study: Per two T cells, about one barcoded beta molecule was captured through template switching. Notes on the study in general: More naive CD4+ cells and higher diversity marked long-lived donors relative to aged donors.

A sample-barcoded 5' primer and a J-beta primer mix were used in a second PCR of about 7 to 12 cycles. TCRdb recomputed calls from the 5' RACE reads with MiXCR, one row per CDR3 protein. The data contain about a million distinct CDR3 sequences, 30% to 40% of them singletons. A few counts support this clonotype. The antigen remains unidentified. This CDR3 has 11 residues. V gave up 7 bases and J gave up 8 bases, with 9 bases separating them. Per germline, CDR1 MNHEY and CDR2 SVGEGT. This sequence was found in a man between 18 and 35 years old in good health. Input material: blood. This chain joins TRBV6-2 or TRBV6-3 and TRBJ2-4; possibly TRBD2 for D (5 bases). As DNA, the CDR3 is TGTGCCAGCACCAACGGGGACATTCAGTACTTC. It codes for CASTNGDIQYF.